This TCR beta chain was captured by sequencing in a study of PD-1 blockade in classical Hodgkin lymphoma. Every patient was affected by relapse after autologous stem cell transplantation, while exposure to brentuximab vedotin was not uniform. V was cut by 9 bases and J by 4 bases, with 19 bases left in between. The CDR3 length is 14 residues. In germline, CDR1 is SGHRS, CDR2 YFSETQ. TCRdb keeps only in-frame clones here, not all; method: immunoSEQ multiplex PCR. The sample lists 30,000 to 40,000 clones, more than 65% occurring once. The receptor's source is a human donor with classical Hodgkin lymphoma. The sequencing used peripheral blood mononuclear cells (PBMCs), collected before the second cycle of nivolumab. The rearrangement uses TRBV5-1 and TRBJ2-5, with D perhaps matching TRBD1 (6 bases). The CDR3 sequence is CATRDRFEGETQYF. Here the CDR3 DNA reads TGCGCCACCCGAGACAGGTTCGAGGGAGAGACCCAGTACTTC.